This T cell receptor (beta chain) was sequenced in a study of cytomegalovirus exposure and HLA in healthy donors. The CDR3 runs 15 residues. Germline assignment: CDR1 SGHAT and CDR2 FQDESV (reference sequence). With V trimmed by 5 bases and J by 1 base, 7 bases remained unmatched. The PCR was carried out with 60 Vbeta primers and 13 Jbeta primers. Using immunoSEQ multiplex PCR, the repertoire was profiled, and TCRdb retains in-frame clones only, with some absent. This table has about 200,000 clones, roughly 85% appearing once. Sample: PBMCs. The chain uses TRBV11-1 and TRBJ1-2; the match to TRBD1 covers 7 bases. The source is a man in his late teens or twenties in good health and CMV-seronegative. In DNA form, the CDR3 reads TGTGCCAGCAGCCCGGACAGGTTTCTTAACTATGGCTACACCTTC. Its translation is CASSPDRFLNYGYTF.